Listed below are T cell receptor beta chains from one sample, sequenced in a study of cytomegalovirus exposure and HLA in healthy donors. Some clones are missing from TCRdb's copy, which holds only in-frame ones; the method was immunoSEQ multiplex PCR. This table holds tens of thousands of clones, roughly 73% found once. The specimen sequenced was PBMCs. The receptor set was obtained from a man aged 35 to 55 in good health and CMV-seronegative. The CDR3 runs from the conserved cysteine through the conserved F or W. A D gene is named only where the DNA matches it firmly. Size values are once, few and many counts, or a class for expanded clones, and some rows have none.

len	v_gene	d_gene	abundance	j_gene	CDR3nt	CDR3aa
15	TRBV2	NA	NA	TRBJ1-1	TGTGCCAGCAGCATCAGCCCGGGGGGGAACACTGAAGCTTTCTTT	CASSISPGGNTEAFF
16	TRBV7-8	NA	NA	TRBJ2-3	TGTGCCAGCACCCCCGTGGGGGGGCTGGGAACAGATACGCAGTATTTT	CASTPVGGLGTDTQYF
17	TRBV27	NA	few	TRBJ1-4	TGTGCCAGCAGATTGCGGGCGTCCGCCCCAACTAATGAAAAACTGTTTTTT	CASRLRASAPTNEKLFF
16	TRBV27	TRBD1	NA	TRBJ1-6	TGTGCCAGCAGTCGAGATTTGGGACAGGGGAATTCACCCCTCCACTTT	CASSRDLGQGNSPLHF
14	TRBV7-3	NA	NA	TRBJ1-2	TGTGCCAGCAGCTCCTGGGAGAGCTACTATGGCTACACCTTC	CASSSWESYYGYTF
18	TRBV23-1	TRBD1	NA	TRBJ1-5	TGCGCCAGCAGTCCCCCGGGGACAGGGGTGGATAGCAATCAGCCCCAGCATTTT	CASSPPGTGVDSNQPQHF
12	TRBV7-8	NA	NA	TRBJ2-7	TGTGCCAGCAGCTTAGCTAAATACGAGCAGTACTTC	CASSLAKYEQYF
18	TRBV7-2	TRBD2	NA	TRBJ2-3	TGTGCCAGCAGCTTAGCGGGTACTAGCGGGAGTCACGGAGATACGCAGTATTTT	CASSLAGTSGSHGDTQYF
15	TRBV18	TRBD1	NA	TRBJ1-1	TGTGCCAGCTCACCTCGGACAGGGTGGTCCCCTGAAGCTTTCTTT	CASSPRTGWSPEAFF
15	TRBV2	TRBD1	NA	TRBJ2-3	TGTGCCAGCAGCGCCAAGACAGGGGGGACGGATACGCAGTATTTT	CASSAKTGGTDTQYF
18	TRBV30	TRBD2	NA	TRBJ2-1	TGTGCCTCGAGTGTACTACCTAACCTAGCGGGGGTAGGCAATGAGCAGTTCTTC	CASSVLPNLAGVGNEQFF
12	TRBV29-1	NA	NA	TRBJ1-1	TGCAGCGTCGTTACAGATGACACTGAAGCTTTCTTT	CSVVTDDTEAFF
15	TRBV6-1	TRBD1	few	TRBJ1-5	TGTGCCAGCAGTGGAGACAGGGTTTCCAATCAGCCCCAGCATTTT	CASSGDRVSNQPQHF
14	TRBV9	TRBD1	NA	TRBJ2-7	TGTGCCAGCAGCAGACGGGACAGGGATTCCGAGCAGTACTTC	CASSRRDRDSEQYF
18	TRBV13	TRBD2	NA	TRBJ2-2	TGTGCCAGCAGCACCACCCCGGGGCTAGCGGGGGACACCGGGGAGCTGTTTTTT	CASSTTPGLAGDTGELFF
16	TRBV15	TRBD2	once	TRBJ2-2	TGTGCCACCAGCAGAGATCCGGGAGGTAACACCGGGGAGCTGTTTTTT	CATSRDPGGNTGELFF
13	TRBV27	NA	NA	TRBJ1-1	TGTGCCAGCAGGATCAACAGGGTCACTGAAGCTTTCTTT	CASRINRVTEAFF
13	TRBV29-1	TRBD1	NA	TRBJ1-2	TGCAGCGTTGAATCGGGACAGAACTATGGCTACACCTTC	CSVESGQNYGYTF
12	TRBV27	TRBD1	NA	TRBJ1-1	TGTGCCAGCAGTACCCGACAGGGGACAGCTTTCTTT	CASSTRQGTAFF
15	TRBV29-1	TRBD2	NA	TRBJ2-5	TGCAGCGTTGGACGGGGGGGACGAATTGGAGAGACCCAGTACTTC	CSVGRGGRIGETQYF
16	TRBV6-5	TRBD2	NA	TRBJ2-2	TGTGCCAGCAGTTCGCCCGGGGGGGCTAACACCGGGGAGCTGTTTTTT	CASSSPGGANTGELFF
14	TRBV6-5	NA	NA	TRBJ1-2	TGTGCCAGCAGTTTCCTGGATCCTAGGTATGGCTACACCTTC	CASSFLDPRYGYTF
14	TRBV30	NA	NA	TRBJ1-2	TGTGCCTGGGATAAGGGGCAGGGGAACTATGGCTACACCTTC	CAWDKGQGNYGYTF
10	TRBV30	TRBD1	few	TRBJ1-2	TGTGCCTGGAGGGACAGGGACTACACCTTC	CAWRDRDYTF
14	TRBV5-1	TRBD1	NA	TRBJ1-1	TGCGCCAGCAGCCCGGGACAGCCGAACACTGAAGCTTTCTTT	CASSPGQPNTEAFF
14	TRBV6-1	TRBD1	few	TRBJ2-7	TGTGCCAGCAGTGTGGCAGGGGGCAACTACGAGCAGTACTTC	CASSVAGGNYEQYF
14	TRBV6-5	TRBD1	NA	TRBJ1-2	TGTGCCAGCAGTTACCGGACAGGGTTTTATGGCTACACCTTC	CASSYRTGFYGYTF
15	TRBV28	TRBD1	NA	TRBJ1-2	TGTGCCAGCACCCCAGTAGGGCAGGGGGCATTAGGCTACACCTTC	CASTPVGQGALGYTF
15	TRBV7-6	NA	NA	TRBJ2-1	TGTGCCAGCAGCTTAGATGCCGAGTCCTACAATGAGCAGTTCTTC	CASSLDAESYNEQFF
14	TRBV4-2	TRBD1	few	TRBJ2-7	TGTGCCAGCAGCCAACGACAGGGTTTCGGCGAGCAGTACTTC	CASSQRQGFGEQYF
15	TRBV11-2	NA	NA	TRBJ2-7	TGTGCCAGCAGCCCCCGGGTACCTAGCTCCTACGAGCAGTACTTC	CASSPRVPSSYEQYF
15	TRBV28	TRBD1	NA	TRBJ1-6	TGTGCCAGCAGTCGAGGGACAGGGGGAGGTTCACCCCTCCACTTT	CASSRGTGGGSPLHF
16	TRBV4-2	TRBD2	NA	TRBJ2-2	TGTGCCAGCAGCCCCAGCGGGGGGGCGCACACCGGGGAGCTGTTTTTT	CASSPSGGAHTGELFF
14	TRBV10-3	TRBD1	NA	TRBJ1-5	TGTGCCATCAGCCAGGGACAGGGCGGTCAGCCCCAGCATTTT	CAISQGQGGQPQHF
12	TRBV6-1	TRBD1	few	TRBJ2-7	TGTGCCAGCGGGGGACAGCCCTACGAGCAGTACTTC	CASGGQPYEQYF
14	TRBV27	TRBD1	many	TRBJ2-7	TGTGCCAGCAGCCTACAGGGGGCAAACTACGAGCAGTACTTC	CASSLQGANYEQYF
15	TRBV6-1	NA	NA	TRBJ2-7	TGTGCCAGCACTGACTCCGGACAAGCTGGATACGAGCAGTACTTC	CASTDSGQAGYEQYF
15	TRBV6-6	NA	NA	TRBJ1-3	TGTGCCAGCAGTACTTCCGGGGGTTTTGGAAACACCATATATTTT	CASSTSGGFGNTIYF
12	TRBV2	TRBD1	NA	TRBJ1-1	TGTGCCAGCAGTGGACAGGGGGAGGAGGCTTTCTTT	CASSGQGEEAFF
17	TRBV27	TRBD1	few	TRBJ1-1	TGTGCCAGCAGTTTATCGGAGGACAGGGGGCTAGACACTGAAGCTTTCTTT	CASSLSEDRGLDTEAFF
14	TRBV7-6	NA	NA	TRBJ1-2	TGTGCCAGCAGCTACACCGAGGGTTTTGATGGCTACACCTTC	CASSYTEGFDGYTF
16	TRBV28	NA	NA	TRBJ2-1	TGTGCCAGCACCCCGGGAGCTCCACCCCGCTTGGATGAGCAGTTCTTC	CASTPGAPPRLDEQFF
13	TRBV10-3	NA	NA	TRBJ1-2	TGTGCCATCAGTGAAGGCAGCGTAGTGGGCTACACCTTC	CAISEGSVVGYTF
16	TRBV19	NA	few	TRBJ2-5	TGTGCCAGTAGCTCCCGTGGGGGCGCCCTAGGGGAGACCCAGTACTTC	CASSSRGGALGETQYF
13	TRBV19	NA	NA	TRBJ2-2	TGTGCCAGTAGTATTCGGGGTCACGGGGAGCTGTTTTTT	CASSIRGHGELFF
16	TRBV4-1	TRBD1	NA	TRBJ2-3	TGCGCCAGCAGCCCTGACAGGGGGCTGAACACAGATACGCAGTATTTT	CASSPDRGLNTDTQYF
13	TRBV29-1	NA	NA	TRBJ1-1	TGCAGCGTTTCTCCAGGGATTAACACTGAAGCTTTCTTT	CSVSPGINTEAFF
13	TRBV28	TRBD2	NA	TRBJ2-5	TGTGCCAGCAAACCGGGACTAGCTGAGACCCAGTACTTC	CASKPGLAETQYF
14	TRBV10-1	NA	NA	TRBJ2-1	TGCGCCAGCAGTGAGTCGACAGCAACCAATGAGCAGTTCTTC	CASSESTATNEQFF
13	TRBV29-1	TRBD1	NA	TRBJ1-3	TGCAGCGTTGAGGGGACAGCTGGAAACGCCATATATTTT	CSVEGTAGNAIYF
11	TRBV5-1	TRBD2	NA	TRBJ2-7	TGCGCCAGCAGCGGGGGGGGCGAGCAGTACTTC	CASSGGGEQYF
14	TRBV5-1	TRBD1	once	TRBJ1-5	TGCGCCAGCAGCGACGGGACAGGGGAGCAGCCCCAGCATTTT	CASSDGTGEQPQHF
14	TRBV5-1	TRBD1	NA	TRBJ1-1	TGCGCCAGCAGAAAAACAGGGGCTCTAACTGAAGCTTTCTTT	CASRKTGALTEAFF
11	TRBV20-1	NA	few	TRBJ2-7	TGCAGTGCTGAAAAGACAGTCGAGCAGTACTTC	CSAEKTVEQYF
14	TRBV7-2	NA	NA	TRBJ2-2	TGTGCCAGCAGCTTAGCCCTCCTCACCGGGGAGCTGTTTTTT	CASSLALLTGELFF
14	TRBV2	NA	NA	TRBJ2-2	TGTGCCAGCTCCCGGGACACAGCCACCGGGGAGCTGTTTTTT	CASSRDTATGELFF
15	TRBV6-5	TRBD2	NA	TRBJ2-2	TGTGCCAGCACGTCCGGGGGGATTTTTACCGGGGAGCTGTTTTTT	CASTSGGIFTGELFF
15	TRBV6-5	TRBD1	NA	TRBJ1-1	TGTGCCAGCAAGCTCCGGGACAGGGTTAATACTGAAGCTTTCTTT	CASKLRDRVNTEAFF
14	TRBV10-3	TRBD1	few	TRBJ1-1	TGTGCCATCAGTGAGCCCATGCAGGGGGCGCGGGCTTTCTTT	CAISEPMQGARAFF
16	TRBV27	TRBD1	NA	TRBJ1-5	TGTGCCAGCAGTTCCCCGCGACAGGGGTTCAGTCAGCCCCAGCATTTT	CASSSPRQGFSQPQHF